Sequencing of this TCR beta chain was carried out in a study of cytomegalovirus exposure and HLA in healthy donors. Whole-study findings and limits: By a later analysis, the bulk of CMV-associated TCR beta chains appeared HLA-restricted. Confirmation was obtained in vitro that three CMV-associated chains are specific for CMV antigens.

V shed 4 bases and J 0 bases; nucleotides not matched to a gene: 5. This CDR3 has 16 amino acids. The germline CDR1 and CDR2 sequences are SGHTA and FQGNSA. 60 Vbeta and 13 Jbeta primers were used in PCR. The repertoire was sequenced with immunoSEQ multiplex PCR; TCRdb's copy has only in-frame clones and lacks some. The sample includes around 160,000 clones, 60% to 85% seen only once; the top ten take 2% to 2.5%. Worth noting for this clone: The antigen remains undetermined.

The receptor was isolated from a man between 45 and 60 years old in good health and CMV-seropositive. The chain carries TRBV7-2 and TRBJ1-3; 8 nucleotides align to TRBD1. Sequencing was done on a sample of PBMCs. In nucleotides, the CDR3 is TGTGCCAGCAGCTGGGGACAGGCGTTCTCTGGAAACACCATATATTTT. Translating gives CASSWGQAFSGNTIYF.